This is a list of T cell receptor beta chains from one sample in a study of Graves' ophthalmopathy and Graves' hyperthyroidism. TCRdb re-called the multiplex PCR reads with MiXCR, one entry per CDR3 protein. The sample contains over a million distinct CDR3 sequences, about 38% of which appear only once. Material for sequencing was peripheral blood or thyroid tissue (not recorded which). These receptors came from an adult man with Graves' hyperthyroidism. Both conserved end residues are part of each CDR3. The order of the fields is D gene, J gene, CDR3 length, clone size, V gene, CDR3 DNA, CDR3 protein. The D gene is left open where the match is weak. Some rows mark clone size as missing; the rest say once, few, many or name a class of expanded clone.

D: TRBD1; J: TRBJ1-4; length: 14; size: few; V: TRBV6-6; DNA: TGTGCCAGCAGAGGGGACAGGGGGCTTGAAAAACTGTTTTTT; CDR3: CASRGDRGLEKLFF
D: NA; J: TRBJ1-2; length: 14; size: many; V: TRBV7-3; DNA: TGTGCCAGCAGCTTAACGGGCGGGGCGAATGGCTACACCTTC; CDR3: CASSLTGGANGYTF
D: NA; J: TRBJ1-1; length: 14; size: once; V: TRBV5-1; DNA: TGCGCCAGCAGCTTGGGGGACACGAAGACTGAAGCTTTCTTT; CDR3: CASSLGDTKTEAFF
D: NA; J: TRBJ1-6; length: 14; size: few; V: TRBV25-1; DNA: TGTGCCAGCAACTCGGGGGTTGGGAATTCACCCCTCCACTTT; CDR3: CASNSGVGNSPLHF
D: NA; J: TRBJ2-2; length: 16; size: NA; V: TRBV7-3; DNA: TGTGCCAGCAGCTTAGGCTCAGGAGTATTAGACGGGGAGCTGTTTTTT; CDR3: CASSLGSGVLDGELFF
D: NA; J: TRBJ1-5; length: 15; size: NA; V: TRBV9; DNA: TGTGCCAGCAGAACCGGGACGGATAGCAATCAGCCCCAGCATTTT; CDR3: CASRTGTDSNQPQHF
D: NA; J: TRBJ2-7; length: 14; size: few; V: TRBV12-3/TRBV12-4; DNA: TGTGCCAGCAGTTTTGAACTAGGGAACTACGAGCAGTACTTC; CDR3: CASSFELGNYEQYF
D: NA; J: TRBJ1-1; length: 14; size: NA; V: TRBV4-1; DNA: TGCGCCAGCAGCCAAAGCGACAGGTCTCTAGAAGCTTTCTTT; CDR3: CASSQSDRSLEAFF
D: NA; J: TRBJ2-5; length: 14; size: many; V: TRBV25-1; DNA: TGTGCCAGCAGTGAATTCACCGCGGAAGAGACCCAGTACTTC; CDR3: CASSEFTAEETQYF
D: NA; J: TRBJ1-1; length: 13; size: many; V: TRBV6-5; DNA: TGTGCCAGCAGTTACGGCTTAACAACTGAAGCTTTCTTT; CDR3: CASSYGLTTEAFF
D: NA; J: TRBJ2-5; length: 16; size: NA; V: TRBV12-3/TRBV12-4; DNA: TGTGCCAGCAGTTTAGGGGTGTTCAAGTTCGGAGAGACCCAGTACTTC; CDR3: CASSLGVFKFGETQYF
D: NA; J: TRBJ1-2; length: 12; size: NA; V: TRBV25-1; DNA: TGTGCCAGACAGGAAGCTAACTATGGCTACACCTTC; CDR3: CARQEANYGYTF
D: NA; J: TRBJ1-6; length: 15; size: NA; V: TRBV2; DNA: TGTGCCAGCAGCCAGAACAGGGTGGGGAATTCACCCCTCCACTTT; CDR3: CASSQNRVGNSPLHF
D: NA; J: TRBJ2-5; length: 14; size: few; V: TRBV5-1; DNA: TGCGCCAGCAGCTTTCAGGGTGCCCCAGAGACCCAGTACTTC; CDR3: CASSFQGAPETQYF
D: NA; J: TRBJ1-3; length: 15; size: few; V: TRBV5-4; DNA: TGTGCCAGCAGCTTGGGGGCAGCCTCTGGAAACACCATATATTTT; CDR3: CASSLGAASGNTIYF
D: NA; J: TRBJ2-7; length: 16; size: NA; V: TRBV10-2; DNA: TGCGCCAGCAGTGCCAGCACGTCGGGGGAGACCTACGAGCAGTACTTC; CDR3: CASSASTSGETYEQYF
D: NA; J: TRBJ2-7; length: 16; size: few; V: TRBV10-3; DNA: TGTGCCATCAGTGAATCGGACAGAGGATTAGCCTACGAGCAGTACTTC; CDR3: CAISESDRGLAYEQYF
D: NA; J: TRBJ2-7; length: 14; size: NA; V: TRBV6-5; DNA: TGTGCCAGCAGGTTAGGTGAACTCATCTACGAGCAGTACTTC; CDR3: CASRLGELIYEQYF
D: TRBD1; J: TRBJ1-1; length: 15; size: NA; V: TRBV5-1; DNA: TGCGCCAGCAGCTGGGACAGACCAGCGAACACTGAAGCTTTCTTT; CDR3: CASSWDRPANTEAFF
D: TRBD2; J: TRBJ2-3; length: 16; size: NA; V: TRBV18; DNA: TGTGCCAGCTCACCACCGGAGGCGGGAGCGGCAGATACGCAGTATTTT; CDR3: CASSPPEAGAADTQYF
D: TRBD1; J: TRBJ1-5; length: 14; size: few; V: TRBV5-1; DNA: TGCGCCAACAGCCCAGGACAGGCAAATCAGCCCCAGCATTTT; CDR3: CANSPGQANQPQHF
D: TRBD1; J: TRBJ1-2; length: 14; size: NA; V: TRBV24-1; DNA: TGTGCCACCAGTGAAACCGGGACAGCATATGGCTACACCTTC; CDR3: CATSETGTAYGYTF
D: TRBD2; J: TRBJ2-5; length: 15; size: NA; V: TRBV30; DNA: TGTGCCTGGAGCAGGGCGTCTAGCGGGCAAGAGACCCAGTACTTC; CDR3: CAWSRASSGQETQYF
D: NA; J: TRBJ2-7; length: 12; size: NA; V: TRBV20-1; DNA: TGCAGTGCTCCGGGAGCGGCCTACGAGCAGTACTTC; CDR3: CSAPGAAYEQYF
D: NA; J: TRBJ2-5; length: 13; size: many; V: TRBV6-2/TRBV6-3; DNA: TGTGCCAGCAGTGATACGGACCAAGAGACCCAGTACTTC; CDR3: CASSDTDQETQYF
D: NA; J: TRBJ2-7; length: 12; size: many; V: TRBV12-3/TRBV12-4; DNA: TGTGCCAGCAGGCGTCAGGGTGGCGAGCAGTACTTC; CDR3: CASRRQGGEQYF
D: TRBD1; J: TRBJ1-1; length: 15; size: NA; V: TRBV10-3; DNA: TGTGCCATCAGTGGGACAGGGGGTGGGAACACTGAAGCTTTCTTT; CDR3: CAISGTGGGNTEAFF
D: NA; J: TRBJ2-7; length: 16; size: NA; V: TRBV12-3/TRBV12-4; DNA: TGTGCCAGCACCTTCAGTTTTCGGGCAGGGGTTTGGGAGCAGTACTTC; CDR3: CASTFSFRAGVWEQYF
D: NA; J: TRBJ2-6; length: 15; size: many; V: TRBV6-6; DNA: TGTGCCAGCAGTTACCTGATCTCTGGGGCCAACGTCCTGACTTTC; CDR3: CASSYLISGANVLTF
D: NA; J: TRBJ1-6; length: 15; size: many; V: TRBV6-5; DNA: TGTGCCAGCATCCCTCAGACCGCCCGCGATTCACCCCTCCACTTT; CDR3: CASIPQTARDSPLHF
D: NA; J: TRBJ2-7; length: 15; size: many; V: TRBV7-2; DNA: TGTGCCAGCAGCTTGCTTCTCGGAGGCTCCTACGAGCAGTACTTC; CDR3: CASSLLLGGSYEQYF
D: NA; J: TRBJ1-1; length: 13; size: many; V: TRBV6-5; DNA: TGTGCCAGCAACGAGATATTCAACACTGAAGCTTTCTTT; CDR3: CASNEIFNTEAFF
D: NA; J: TRBJ1-3; length: 14; size: many; V: TRBV29-1; DNA: TGCAGCGTTGAGCAGGGAAACTCTGGAAACACCATATATTTT; CDR3: CSVEQGNSGNTIYF
D: NA; J: TRBJ1-4; length: 14; size: NA; V: TRBV10-2; DNA: TGCGCCAGCAGTGGAGGGGAGGGGATTGAAAAACTGTTTTTT; CDR3: CASSGGEGIEKLFF
D: NA; J: TRBJ2-2; length: 12; size: NA; V: TRBV7-3; DNA: TGTGCCAGCAGCTTATCTACCAGGGAGCTGTTTTTT; CDR3: CASSLSTRELFF
D: TRBD2; J: TRBJ2-5; length: 18; size: few; V: TRBV4-2; DNA: TGTGCCAGCAGCCAAGAGCTGGCTAGCGGTACTTTGGTCGAGACCCAGTACTTC; CDR3: CASSQELASGTLVETQYF
D: TRBD1; J: TRBJ1-2; length: 13; size: many; V: TRBV9; DNA: TGTGCCAGCAGCGCAGGGACAGGGGAAGGCTACACCTTC; CDR3: CASSAGTGEGYTF
D: TRBD1; J: TRBJ2-7; length: 16; size: NA; V: TRBV20-1; DNA: TGCAGTGCTAGAGCCAGCAGGGGGCTAGGGGGCTACGAGCAGTACTTC; CDR3: CSARASRGLGGYEQYF
D: TRBD1; J: TRBJ1-4; length: 15; size: many; V: TRBV7-9; DNA: TGTGCCAGCAGCACCGACAGGGGTTGGGGAGAAAAACTGTTTTTT; CDR3: CASSTDRGWGEKLFF